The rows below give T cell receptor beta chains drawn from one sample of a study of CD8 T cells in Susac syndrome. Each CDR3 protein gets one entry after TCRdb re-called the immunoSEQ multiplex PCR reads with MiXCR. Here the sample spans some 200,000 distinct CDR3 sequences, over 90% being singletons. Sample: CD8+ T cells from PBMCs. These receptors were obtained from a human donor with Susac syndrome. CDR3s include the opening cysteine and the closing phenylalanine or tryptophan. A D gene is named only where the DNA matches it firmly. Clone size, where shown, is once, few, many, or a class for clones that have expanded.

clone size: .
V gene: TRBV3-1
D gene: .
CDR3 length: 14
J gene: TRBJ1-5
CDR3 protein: CASSQLNSDQPQHF

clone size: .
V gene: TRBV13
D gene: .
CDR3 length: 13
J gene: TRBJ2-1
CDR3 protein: CASSFLGSWEQFF

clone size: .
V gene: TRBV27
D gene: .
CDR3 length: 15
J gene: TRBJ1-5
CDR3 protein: CASSLSGAPHQPQHF

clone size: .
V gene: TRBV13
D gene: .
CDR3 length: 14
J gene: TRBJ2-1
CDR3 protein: CASRGWGSINEQFF

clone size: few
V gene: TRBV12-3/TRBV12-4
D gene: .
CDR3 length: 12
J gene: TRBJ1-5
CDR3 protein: CASSPNNQPQHF

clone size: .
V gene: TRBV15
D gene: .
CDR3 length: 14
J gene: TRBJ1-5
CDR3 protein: CATSITRGNQPQHF

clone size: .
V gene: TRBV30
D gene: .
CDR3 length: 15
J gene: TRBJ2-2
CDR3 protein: CAWSVYDTNTGELFF

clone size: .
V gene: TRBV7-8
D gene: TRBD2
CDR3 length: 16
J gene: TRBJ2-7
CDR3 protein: CASSQEAGARSYEQYF

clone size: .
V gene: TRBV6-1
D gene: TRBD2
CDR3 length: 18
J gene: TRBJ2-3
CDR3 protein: CASSIGLAGGTFTDTQYF

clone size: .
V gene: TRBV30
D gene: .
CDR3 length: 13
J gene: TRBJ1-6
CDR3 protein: CAWSLGGRSPLHF

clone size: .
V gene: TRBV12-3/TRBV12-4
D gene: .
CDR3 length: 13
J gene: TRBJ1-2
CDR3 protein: CASSFGGIGGYTF

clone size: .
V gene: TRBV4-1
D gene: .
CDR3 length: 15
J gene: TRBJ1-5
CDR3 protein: CASSQASNSNQPQHF

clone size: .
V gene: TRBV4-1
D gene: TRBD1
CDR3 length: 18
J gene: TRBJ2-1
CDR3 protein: CASSPSPGTVSSYNEQFF

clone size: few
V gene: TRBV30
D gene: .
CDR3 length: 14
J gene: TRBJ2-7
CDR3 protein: CAWSVISGSDEQYF

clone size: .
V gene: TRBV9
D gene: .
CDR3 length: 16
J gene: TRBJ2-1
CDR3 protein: CASSPQRGGTYNEQFF

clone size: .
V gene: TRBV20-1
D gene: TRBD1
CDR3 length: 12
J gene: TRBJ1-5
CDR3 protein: CSVGRGNQPQHF

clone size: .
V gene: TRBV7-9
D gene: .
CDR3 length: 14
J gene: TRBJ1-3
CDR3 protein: CASSLEVSGNTIYF

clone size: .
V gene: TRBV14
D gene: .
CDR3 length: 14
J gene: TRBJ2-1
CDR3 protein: CASSQEGQPHWQFF

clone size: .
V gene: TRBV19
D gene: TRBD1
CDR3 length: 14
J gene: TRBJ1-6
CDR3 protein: CASSNGQGNSPLHF

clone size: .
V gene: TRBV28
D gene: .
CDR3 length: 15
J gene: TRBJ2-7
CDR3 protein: CASVPFGSDSYEQYF

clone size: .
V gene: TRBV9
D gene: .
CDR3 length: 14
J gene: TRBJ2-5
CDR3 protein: CASSVGSSPETQYF

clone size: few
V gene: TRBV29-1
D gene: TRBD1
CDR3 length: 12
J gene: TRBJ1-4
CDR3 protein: CSVEDRGRELFF

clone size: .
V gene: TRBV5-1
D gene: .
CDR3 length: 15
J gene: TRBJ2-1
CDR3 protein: CASSFVSTPTNEQFF

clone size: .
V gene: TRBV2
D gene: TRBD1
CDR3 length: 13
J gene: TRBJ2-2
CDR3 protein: CASSEQGDGELFF

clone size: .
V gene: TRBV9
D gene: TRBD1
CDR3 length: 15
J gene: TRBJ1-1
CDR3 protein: CASSHSLTGGTEAFF

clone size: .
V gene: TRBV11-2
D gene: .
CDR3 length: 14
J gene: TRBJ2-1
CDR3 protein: CATGDQSGVNEQFF

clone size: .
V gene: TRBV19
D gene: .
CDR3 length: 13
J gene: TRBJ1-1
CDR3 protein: CASSMAVNTEAFF

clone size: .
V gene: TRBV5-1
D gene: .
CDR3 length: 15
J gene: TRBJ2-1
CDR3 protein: CASSPRDSRLNEQFF

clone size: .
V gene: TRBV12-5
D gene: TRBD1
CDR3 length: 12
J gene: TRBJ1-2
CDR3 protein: CASGDRGWGYTF

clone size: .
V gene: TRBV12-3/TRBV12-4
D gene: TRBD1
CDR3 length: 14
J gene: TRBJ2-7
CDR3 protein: CASSLDRGPSEQYF

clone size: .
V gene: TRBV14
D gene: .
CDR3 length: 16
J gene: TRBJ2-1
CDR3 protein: CASSQESGQGSNEQFF

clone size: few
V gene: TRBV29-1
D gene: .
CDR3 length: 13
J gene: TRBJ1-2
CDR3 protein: CSVARDGNYGYTF

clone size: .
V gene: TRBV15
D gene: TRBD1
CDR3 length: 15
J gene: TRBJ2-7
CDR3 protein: CATSRDLGTGLEQYF

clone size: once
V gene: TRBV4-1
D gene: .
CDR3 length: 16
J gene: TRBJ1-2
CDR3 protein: CASSQKEGGKNYGYTF

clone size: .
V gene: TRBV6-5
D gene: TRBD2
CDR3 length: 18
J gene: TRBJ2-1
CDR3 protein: CASSYPQELAEDYNEQFF

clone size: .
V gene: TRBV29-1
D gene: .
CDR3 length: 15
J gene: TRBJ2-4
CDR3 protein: CSVEGLLTGENIQYF